The rows below give T cell receptor beta chains drawn from one sample of a study of T cells in Graves' hyperthyroidism and ophthalmopathy. MiXCR was run by TCRdb on the multiplex PCR reads, yielding one entry per CDR3 protein. The sample lists under 650,000 distinct CDR3 sequences, 15% to 20% occurring once. Sequenced input: blood. The receptors here all came from a woman aged 25 to 39 with Graves' hyperthyroidism. Both conserved end residues are part of each CDR3. The D gene is left open where the match is weak. Expanded clones are given a class, and other clones once, few, many or no size at all.

J: TRBJ2-3
size: NA
D: NA
V: TRBV5-4
CDR3: CASSQGGGNTDTQYF
DNA: TGTGCCAGCAGCCAAGGCGGTGGCAACACAGATACGCAGTATTTT

J: TRBJ1-5
size: many
D: NA
V: TRBV11-2
CDR3: CASSLDRAHHNQPQHF
DNA: TGTGCCAGCAGCTTAGACAGGGCCCACCACAATCAGCCCCAGCATTTT

J: TRBJ2-7
size: many
D: TRBD1
V: TRBV20-1
CDR3: CSAPDRGSYEQYF
DNA: TGCAGTGCCCCGGACAGGGGGTCCTACGAGCAGTACTTC

J: TRBJ1-5
size: NA
D: TRBD1
V: TRBV20-1
CDR3: CSARSISGTDNQPQHF
DNA: TGCAGTGCTAGAAGTATCTCCGGGACAGATAATCAGCCCCAGCATTTT

J: TRBJ2-7
size: few
D: TRBD2
V: TRBV11-2
CDR3: CASSLLAGGSEQCF
DNA: TGTGCCAGCAGCTTATTAGCGGGAGGGTCCGAGCAGTGCTTC

J: TRBJ2-1
size: NA
D: TRBD2
V: TRBV19
CDR3: CASSIYGRAHEQFF
DNA: TGTGCCAGTAGTATTTACGGGAGGGCCCATGAGCAGTTCTTC

J: TRBJ2-1
size: many
D: NA
V: TRBV30
CDR3: CAWSVNRWDEQFF
DNA: TGTGCCTGGAGTGTGAATAGGTGGGATGAGCAGTTCTTC

J: TRBJ1-3
size: few
D: NA
V: TRBV12-3/TRBV12-4
CDR3: CASRGDGFSGNTIYF
DNA: TGTGCCAGCAGAGGGGACGGATTCTCTGGAAACACCATATATTTT

J: TRBJ1-1
size: many
D: NA
V: TRBV30
CDR3: CAWASWDSEAFF
DNA: TGTGCCTGGGCTTCATGGGACTCTGAAGCTTTCTTT

J: TRBJ2-7
size: many
D: TRBD2
V: TRBV2
CDR3: CASRGLAGNYEQYF
DNA: TGTGCCAGCAGGGGACTAGCGGGAAACTACGAGCAGTACTTC

J: TRBJ2-5
size: many
D: TRBD2
V: TRBV28
CDR3: CASSPPGLAQETQYF
DNA: TGTGCCAGCAGTCCGCCTGGACTAGCCCAAGAGACCCAGTACTTC

J: TRBJ1-1
size: many
D: NA
V: TRBV11-3
CDR3: CASSTGEMNTEAFF
DNA: TGTGCCAGCAGTACAGGAGAAATGAACACTGAAGCTTTCTTT

J: TRBJ2-3
size: many
D: NA
V: TRBV20-1
CDR3: CSARDNRVPDTQYF
DNA: TGCAGTGCTAGAGATAATCGGGTACCAGATACGCAGTATTTT

J: TRBJ2-3
size: many
D: NA
V: TRBV20-1
CDR3: CSARGVQIGDTQYF
DNA: TGCAGTGCTAGAGGGGTCCAAATAGGGGATACGCAGTATTTT

J: TRBJ1-5
size: many
D: NA
V: TRBV2
CDR3: CASSESDRSNQPQHF
DNA: TGTGCCAGCAGTGAAAGTGACAGGAGCAATCAGCCCCAGCATTTT

J: TRBJ1-2
size: NA
D: NA
V: TRBV6-1
CDR3: CASQTGGPYGYTF
DNA: TGTGCATCCCAAACGGGCGGCCCCTATGGCTACACCTTC

J: TRBJ2-7
size: many
D: NA
V: TRBV7-2
CDR3: CASSSDSAPREQYF
DNA: TGTGCCAGCAGCTCGGATAGCGCCCCAAGGGAGCAGTACTTC

J: TRBJ2-3
size: NA
D: TRBD2
V: TRBV29-1
CDR3: CSVPTSGPTDTQYF
DNA: TGCAGCGTGCCGACTAGCGGTCCCACAGATACGCAGTATTTT

J: TRBJ2-2
size: many
D: TRBD2
V: TRBV12-3/TRBV12-4
CDR3: CASSHGLAGPPGELFF
DNA: TGTGCCAGCAGCCACGGACTAGCGGGACCCCCCGGGGAGCTGTTTTTT

J: TRBJ1-1
size: NA
D: NA
V: TRBV28
CDR3: CASSDPRTGTSGSFF
DNA: TGTGCCAGCAGTGACCCTAGAACCGGGACCTCGGGGTCTTTCTTT

J: TRBJ2-1
size: many
D: TRBD2
V: TRBV28
CDR3: CATLSGRRGVNEQFF
DNA: TGTGCCACCTTGAGCGGGAGGAGGGGAGTCAATGAGCAGTTCTTC

J: TRBJ1-4
size: NA
D: NA
V: TRBV27
CDR3: CASSLRQLNEKLFF
DNA: TGTGCCAGCAGTTTAAGACAGCTTAATGAAAAACTGTTTTTT

J: TRBJ2-1
size: few
D: NA
V: TRBV14
CDR3: CASSITPHNYNEQFF
DNA: TGTGCCAGCAGCATTACCCCCCATAACTACAATGAGCAGTTCTTC

J: TRBJ2-1
size: NA
D: TRBD2
V: TRBV5-1
CDR3: CASSLVPGLAGRSSYNEQFF
DNA: TGCGCCAGCAGCTTGGTCCCGGGACTAGCGGGAAGGAGCTCCTACAATGAGCAGTTCTTC

J: TRBJ2-7
size: many
D: NA
V: TRBV6-1
CDR3: CASSEHSLGRSYEQYF
DNA: TGTGCCAGCAGTGAACACAGTTTAGGGAGGTCCTACGAGCAGTACTTC

J: TRBJ2-2
size: NA
D: TRBD2
V: TRBV9
CDR3: CASSVLAENTGELFF
DNA: TGTGCCAGCAGCGTCCTAGCGGAGAACACCGGGGAGCTGTTTTTT

J: TRBJ2-3
size: many
D: NA
V: TRBV13
CDR3: CASNTRRWSGDTQYF
DNA: TGTGCCAGCAACACTAGGCGCTGGAGCGGAGATACGCAGTATTTT

J: TRBJ2-7
size: NA
D: NA
V: TRBV6-1
CDR3: CASRPTTHNSYEQYF
DNA: TGTGCCAGCAGACCCACAACCCATAACTCCTACGAGCAGTACTTC

J: TRBJ2-7
size: few
D: TRBD2
V: TRBV30
CDR3: CAWSVWGGRAYEQYF
DNA: TGTGCCTGGAGTGTATGGGGCGGGAGAGCCTACGAGCAGTACTTC

J: TRBJ1-2
size: few
D: TRBD1
V: TRBV11-1
CDR3: CASSLTGENYGYTF
DNA: TGTGCCAGCAGCTTGACAGGGGAGAACTATGGCTACACCTTC

J: TRBJ2-7
size: many
D: NA
V: TRBV30
CDR3: CAWSLRTASHEQYF
DNA: TGTGCCTGGAGTCTGAGAACAGCCAGCCACGAGCAGTACTTC

J: TRBJ1-5
size: many
D: TRBD1
V: TRBV7-2
CDR3: CASSYRTGVIQPQHF
DNA: TGTGCCAGCAGCTATAGGACAGGGGTGATCCAGCCCCAGCATTTT

J: TRBJ2-3
size: NA
D: NA
V: TRBV28
CDR3: CASSFPSGTRGTDTQYF
DNA: TGTGCCAGCAGTTTCCCATCCGGGACAAGGGGGACAGATACGCAGTATTTT

J: TRBJ1-5
size: few
D: TRBD1
V: TRBV5-1
CDR3: CASSLHGTGNQPQHF
DNA: TGCGCCAGCAGCTTACATGGGACAGGGAATCAGCCCCAGCATTTT

J: TRBJ2-7
size: few
D: TRBD1
V: TRBV29-1
CDR3: CSARTGDGEQYF
DNA: TGCAGCGCGCGGACAGGGGACGGAGAGCAGTACTTC

J: TRBJ1-1
size: few
D: NA
V: TRBV29-1
CDR3: CSVGVITEAFF
DNA: TGCTCCGTAGGTGTGATCACTGAAGCTTTCTTT

J: TRBJ1-1
size: NA
D: NA
V: TRBV2
CDR3: CASGGGAGGNSAEAFF
DNA: TGTGCCAGCGGCGGGGGGGCAGGAGGTAACTCTGCTGAAGCTTTCTTT

J: TRBJ2-5
size: few
D: NA
V: TRBV29-1
CDR3: CSVNGRIQETQYF
DNA: TGCAGCGTTAATGGGAGAATACAAGAGACCCAGTACTTC

J: TRBJ2-2
size: NA
D: TRBD1
V: TRBV30
CDR3: CAWSDGTGYTGELFF
DNA: TGTGCCTGGAGTGACGGGACAGGGTATACCGGGGAGCTGTTTTTT

J: TRBJ1-2
size: few
D: NA
V: TRBV29-1
CDR3: CSVGGSNGYTF
DNA: TGCAGCGTTGGCGGGAGTAATGGCTACACCTTC

J: TRBJ2-7
size: few
D: NA
V: TRBV24-1
CDR3: CATSDLQGGRYF
DNA: TGTGCCACCAGTGATCTTCAGGGGGGCAGATACTTC